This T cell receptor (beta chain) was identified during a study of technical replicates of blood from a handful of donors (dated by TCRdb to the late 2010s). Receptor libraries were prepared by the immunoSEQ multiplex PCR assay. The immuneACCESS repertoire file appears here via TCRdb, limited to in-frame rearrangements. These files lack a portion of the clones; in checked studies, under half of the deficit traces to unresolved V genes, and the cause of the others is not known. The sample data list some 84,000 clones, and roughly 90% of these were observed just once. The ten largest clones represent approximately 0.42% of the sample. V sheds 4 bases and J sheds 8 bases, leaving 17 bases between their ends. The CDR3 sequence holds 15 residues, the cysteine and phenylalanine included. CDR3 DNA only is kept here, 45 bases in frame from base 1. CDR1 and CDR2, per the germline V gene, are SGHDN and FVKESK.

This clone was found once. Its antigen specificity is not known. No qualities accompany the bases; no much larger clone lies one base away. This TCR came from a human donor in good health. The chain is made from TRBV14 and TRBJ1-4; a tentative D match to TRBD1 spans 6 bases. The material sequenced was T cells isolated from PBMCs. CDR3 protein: CASSPFGRGTEKLFF. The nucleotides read TGTGCCAGCAGCCCCTTCGGCAGGGGCACAGAAAAACTGTTTTTT.